One sample yielded the 30 T cell receptor beta chains listed below, sequenced in a study of T cells after somatic rescue of genetic block. Profiled with immunoSEQ multiplex PCR; TCRdb holds only in-frame clones, not every one. Altogether 88,000 or so clones are present, 75% to 90% being singletons, with the ten largest covering under 2%. The sequenced material came from peripheral blood mononuclear cells (PBMCs). The source is a young woman.

This clone was detected only once. This chain links TRBV6-6 with TRBJ1-5; D unresolved. From germline, CDR1 is MNHNY and CDR2 SVGAGI (reference sequence). V was trimmed by 6 bases and J by 5 bases, leaving 8 bases between them. This CDR3 has 12 amino acids. This CDR3 reads CASSHIYQPQHF. The CDR3 DNA reads as TGTGCCAGCAGCCATATCTATCAGCCCCAGCATTTT.

The V gene is TRBV30, the J gene TRBJ1-1; tentatively, D is TRBD1 (6 bases). CDR3 length equals 14 residues. V shed 5 bases and J shed 0 bases, with 13 bases lying between them. Germline CDR1 reads GTSNPN; CDR2 reads SVGIG (reference sequence). This chain's CDR3 is CAWSSGGLNTEAFF. The DNA for the CDR3 is TGTGCCTGGTCCTCTGGGGGGCTGAACACTGAAGCTTTCTTT.

The rearrangement links TRBV20-1 to TRBJ2-1; D unclear. There are 10 residues in the CDR3. Trimming removed 2 bases at V and 8 bases at J, with 4 bases between. In germline, CDR1 is DFQATT, CDR2 SNEGSKA (reference sequence). The CDR3 DNA sequence: TGCAGTGCTAGACTGCATGAGCAGTTCTTC. Translation gives CSARLHEQFF.

This clone was seen once. The rearrangement links TRBV28 to TRBJ2-7; D is undetermined. Germline V CDR1 and CDR2: MDHEN, SYDVKM. There are 12 residues in the CDR3. Deletions cut 4 bases from V and 0 bases from J, with 4 bases between. The CDR3 reads CASSYDSYEQYF. DNA of the CDR3: TGTGCCAGCAGTTATGACTCCTACGAGCAGTACTTC. The variable domain in full, with the rest retrieved from reference TRBV28 and TRBJ2-7, is DVKVTQSSRYLVKRTGEKVFLECVQDMDHENMFWYRQDPGLGLRLIYFSYDVKMKEKGDIPEGYSVSREKKERFSLILESASTNQTSMYLCASSYDSYEQYFGPGTRLTVT.

This rearrangement joins TRBV6-5 to TRBJ1-2; D ambiguous. Per germline, CDR1 MNHEY and CDR2 SVGAGI. This CDR3 has 14 amino acids. V dropped 6 bases and J dropped 4 bases, with 15 bases sitting between them. CDR3 nucleotides: TGTGCCAGCAGCGCCGGCGGTTGGGTCTATGGCTACACCTTC. Its protein product is CASSAGGWVYGYTF.

The chain employs TRBV20-1 and TRBJ2-7, with a weak D call TRBD2 (5 bases). V lost 0 bases, J lost 12 bases, and 12 bases lay in between. CDR3 length: 11 amino acids. Germline CDR1 DFQATT, CDR2 SNEGSKA (reference sequence). This chain's CDR3 is CSARDKTSLYF. The CDR3 DNA reads as TGCAGTGCTAGAGATAAAACTAGTTTGTACTTC.

This rearrangement joins TRBV30 to TRBJ2-5, with no clear D. This CDR3 region has 12 residues. The V end was cut by 0 bases, the J end by 4 bases, with 6 bases between. Germline V gene data show CDR1 as GTSNPN and CDR2 as SVGIG (reference sequence). CDR3 nucleotides: TGTGCCTGGAGTGTCGCACGAGAGACCCAGTACTTC. Its translation: CAWSVARETQYF. Supplemented by reference TRBV30 and TRBJ2-5, the full variable domain reads SQTIHQWPATLVQPVGSPLSLECTVEGTSNPNLYWYRQAAGRGLQLLFYSVGIGQISSEVPQNLSASRPQDRQFILSSKKLLLSDSGFYLCAWSVARETQYFGPGTRLLVL.

This sequence joins TRBV27 and TRBJ1-2; 8 nucleotides line up with TRBD1. Germline CDR1 is MNHEY and CDR2 is SMNVEV (reference sequence). Losses at the gene ends were 6 bases for V and 6 bases for J; bases not matched to a gene: 6. This CDR3 has 13 residues. The CDR3: CASRIPGGDGYTF. Here the CDR3 DNA reads TGTGCCAGCAGGATACCAGGGGGCGATGGCTACACCTTC.

The chain uses TRBV27 and TRBJ2-7, with 10 bases fitting TRBD1. The CDR3 sequence is 17 residues long. CDR1 and CDR2 (germline): MNHEY, SMNVEV (reference sequence). V lost 5 bases, J lost 0 bases, and 10 bases stayed unmatched. As DNA, the CDR3 is TGTGCCAGCAGTCTTATTGGGGACAGGGGTAGCTCCTACGAGCAGTACTTC. Its protein is CASSLIGDRGSSYEQYF.

The rearrangement links TRBV5-8 to TRBJ2-3; the D gene is possibly TRBD1 (6 bases). Deletions cut 6 bases from V and 0 bases from J, with 17 bases between. The CDR3 sequence is 16 residues long. CDR1 is SGHTS, CDR2 YDEGEE, per germline. The CDR3 nucleotides are TGTGCCAGCAACAAACAGGGTTATTATAGCACAGATACGCAGTATTTT. Its protein product is CASNKQGYYSTDTQYF.

V is TRBV5-1 and J is TRBJ2-1, with TRBD1 identical over 9 bases. The CDR3 contains 17 residues. Germline V gives CDR1 SGHRS, CDR2 YFSETQ. V was pared by 3 bases and J by 0 bases, with 7 bases of the junction left unmatched. CDR3 protein: CASSWGTGSSSYNEQFF. The DNA for the CDR3 is TGCGCCAGCAGCTGGGGGACAGGGTCAAGCTCCTACAATGAGCAGTTCTTC.

The CDR3 region has the DNA TGTGCCAGCAGTGCCCGGGACAGGGGGCTCGAGCAGTACTTC. Residues: CASSARDRGLEQYF. The V and J genes are TRBV2 and TRBJ2-7, with 12 bases fitting TRBD1. The germline CDR1 and CDR2 sequences are SNHLY and FYNNEI. This CDR3 has 14 residues. V shed 4 bases, J shed 6 bases, and the junction held 4 bases outside the gene matches.

The chain joins TRBV28 to TRBJ1-5; D remains unclear. Germline lookup yields CDR1 MDHEN and CDR2 SYDVKM. This CDR3 region has 14 residues. V was trimmed by 2 bases and J by 6 bases, leaving 11 bases between them. The CDR3 DNA reads TGTGCCAGCAGTTTAGTTGAGGGAAGTCAGCCCCAGCATTTT. Translation: CASSLVEGSQPQHF.

This sequence joins TRBV7-8 and TRBJ1-1, with TRBD1 matching 7 bases. The trim removed 10 bases at V and 5 bases at J, leaving 4 bases unmatched. The CDR3 extends over 11 amino acids. In germline, CDR1 is SGHVS, CDR2 FQNEAQ. The DNA of the CDR3 is TGTGCCACGGGACAGACAACTGAAGCTTTCTTT. Its protein product is CATGQTTEAFF.

CDR3 nucleotides: TGTGCCAGCAGCCCTACGAAAGATACGCAGTATTTT. Encoded protein: CASSPTKDTQYF. V usage is TRBV7-2 and J usage is TRBJ2-3, with D unresolved. Trimming removed 5 bases at V and 5 bases at J, with 8 bases between. The CDR3 is made up of 12 amino acids. CDR1 SGHTA and CDR2 FQGNSA come from the germline V gene.

J is TRBJ2-3 and V is TRBV11-2; D not resolved. Per the germline V gene, CDR1 is SGHAT and CDR2 is FQNNGV. Trimming pared 6 bases from V and 2 bases from J, leaving 21 bases between. The CDR3 spans 17 residues. CDR3 sequence: CASRPRLLRAATDTQYF. In DNA form, the CDR3 reads TGTGCCAGCAGGCCGAGACTTCTTAGGGCGGCCACAGATACGCAGTATTTT.

The rearrangement links TRBV30 to TRBJ1-1; D gene ambiguous. Trimming pared 2 bases from V and 0 bases from J, leaving 10 bases between. This CDR3 is 14 amino acids long. The germline gives CDR1 GTSNPN, CDR2 SVGIG (reference sequence). This CDR3 reads CAWSLTRMNTEAFF. The CDR3 DNA follows: TGTGCCTGGAGTTTAACAAGGATGAACACTGAAGCTTTCTTT.

The CDR3 DNA reads as TGTGCCAGCTCACCGGACAGAACCCACTCCTACGAGCAGTACTTC. Its translation: CASSPDRTHSYEQYF. This rearrangement joins TRBV18 to TRBJ2-7; the D gene is possibly TRBD1 (6 bases). CDR3 length: 15 amino acids. Germline CDR1 is KGHSH and CDR2 is LQKENI. Trimming removed 3 bases at V and 0 bases at J, with 12 bases between.

CDR3 region: CASSLALAKNIQYF. The CDR3 DNA follows: TGTGCCAGCAGCTTGGCACTAGCCAAAAACATTCAGTACTTC. The genes are TRBV7-8 and TRBJ2-4; no reliable D call. The CDR3 totals 14 residues. Germline V gives CDR1 SGHVS, CDR2 FQNEAQ. V lost 3 bases, J lost 0 bases, and 6 bases lay in between.

Of note for this clone: At one end the junction does not follow the germline gene, possibly because of a read error. CDR3 region: CASSPSVVTYEQYF. Written as DNA, the CDR3 is TGTGCCAGCAGCCCCAGCGTTGTAACCTACGAGCAGTACTTT. The rearrangement links TRBV9 to TRBJ2-7; D is unresolved. The germline V gene has CDR1 SGDLS and CDR2 YYNGEE. CDR3 size: 14 residues.

This clone has more than one count but fewer than ten. The rearrangement joins TRBV30 to TRBJ1-1; D gene ambiguous. The germline V gene has CDR1 GTSNPN and CDR2 SVGIG (reference sequence). V shed 0 bases and J shed 1 base, with 12 bases lying between them. There are 15 residues in the CDR3. CDR3 sequence (DNA): TGTGCCTGGAGTGTAATCGGGAGGAGGAACACTGAAGCTTTCTTT. It yields the protein CAWSVIGRRNTEAFF.

V usage is TRBV27 and J usage is TRBJ1-3; D gene ambiguous. Trimming removed 6 bases at V and 5 bases at J, with 11 bases between. CDR3 length equals 13 residues. The V gene's germline CDR1 is MNHEY and CDR2 SMNVEV (reference sequence). The CDR3 protein is CASSLDPRNTIYF. CDR3 bases: TGTGCCAGCAGCTTGGATCCTAGAAACACCATATATTTT.

This clone was counted once. This specimen includes other DNA sequences encoding the same CDR3. The genes are TRBV5-1 and TRBJ1-4; 8 bases match TRBD1. V shed 2 bases and J 3 bases; nucleotides not matched to a gene: 0. Germline-derived CDR1 and CDR2 are SGHRS and YFSETQ. CDR3 length equals 14 residues. The CDR3 reads CASSLQGANEKLFF. The CDR3 nucleotides read TGCGCCAGCAGCTTACAGGGGGCTAATGAAAAACTGTTTTTT.

This chain connects TRBV19 to TRBJ1-2; D is unresolved. V was clipped by 1 base and J by 1 base, with 10 bases between them. The CDR3 extends over 15 amino acids. Germline CDR1 is LNHDA and CDR2 is SQIVND (reference sequence). CDR3 region: CASSIVARINYGYTF. CDR3 nucleotides: TGTGCCAGTAGTATAGTCGCACGGATTAACTATGGCTACACCTTC.

The genes are TRBV29-1 and TRBJ2-5, with D unresolved. The CDR3 totals 13 residues. Germline V gene lookup returns CDR1 SQVTM and CDR2 ANQGSEA. For the CDR3, the DNA is TGCAGTGCTACCGGACGTATTCCGGAGACCCAGTACTTC. The encoded protein is CSATGRIPETQYF.

V is TRBV11-3 and J is TRBJ2-7, with no clear D. The CDR3 extends over 15 amino acids. Germline V gene lookup returns CDR1 SGHNT and CDR2 YENEEA. V lost 1 base, J lost 2 bases, and 12 bases lay in between. This CDR3 reads CASSLGGQPTYEQYF. CDR3 bases: TGTGCCAGCAGCTTAGGGGGTCAGCCAACCTACGAGCAGTACTTC.

The CDR3 DNA reads TGTGCCTGGAGTCCTGGGGACAGGGAATACGAGCAGTACTTC. It specifies CAWSPGDREYEQYF. V usage is TRBV30 and J usage is TRBJ2-7; 9 nucleotides match TRBD1. The CDR3 is made up of 14 amino acids. Trimming removed 2 bases from V and 4 bases from J; junction bases left unmatched: 6. Germline V CDR1 and CDR2: GTSNPN, SVGIG (reference sequence).

Only one count was recorded for this clone. The chain links TRBV7-9 to TRBJ2-7; unclear D gene. The V and J ends lost 4 bases and 2 bases respectively, with 18 bases between them. The length of the CDR3 is 16 residues. CDR1 and CDR2 (germline): SEHNR, FQNEAQ (reference sequence). For the CDR3, the DNA is TGTGCCAGCAGCTCCCCCGTATCCGGGCTCCCCTACGAGCAGTACTTC. Protein sequence: CASSSPVSGLPYEQYF.

This chain joins TRBV9 and TRBJ2-1; 11 positions match TRBD2. In germline, CDR1 is SGDLS, CDR2 YYNGEE. Trimming at V came to 0 bases and at J to 10 bases, leaving 3 bases not matched to a gene. There are 14 residues in the CDR3. Here the CDR3 reads CASSVGGLAAEQFF. Here the CDR3 DNA reads TGTGCCAGCAGCGTAGGGGGACTAGCGGCAGAGCAGTTCTTC. The complete variable domain, with remaining parts taken from reference TRBV9 and TRBJ2-1, reads DSGVTQTPKHLITATGQRVTLRCSPRSGDLSVYWYQQSLDQGLQFLIQYYNGEERAKGNILERFSAQQFPDLHSELNLSSLELGDSALYFCASSVGGLAAEQFFGPGTRLTVL.

V is TRBV4-1 and J is TRBJ1-5, with 7 bases aligning to TRBD1. There are 20 residues in the CDR3. The germline V gene has CDR1 MGHRA and CDR2 YSYEKL. With V trimmed by 2 bases and J by 7 bases, 23 bases remained unmatched. CDR3 in DNA: TGCGCCAGCAGCCAACCCCGGGACAGCTTATCCCCGGCTTATCTCCAGCCCCAGCATTTT. The encoded protein is CASSQPRDSLSPAYLQPQHF.